These 27 T cell receptor beta chains share one sample of origin, sequenced in a study of blood T cell repertoires in COVID-19. TCRdb keeps only in-frame clones here, not all; method: immunoSEQ multiplex PCR. This sample has more than 45,000 clones, with 86% found just once. The material sequenced was peripheral blood. The receptors were gathered from a man in his 70s with acute or convalescent COVID-19.

The J gene is TRBJ2-1, the V gene TRBV6-4, with D possibly TRBD2 on 7 matching bases. Germline V CDR1 and CDR2: MRHNA, SNTAGT. The ends were cut back, 0 bases at V and 0 bases at J, with 15 bases in the middle. This CDR3 is 18 amino acids long. The CDR3 DNA sequence: TGTGCCAGCAGTGACTCGGGGGCGGGAGCCAGCTCCTACAATGAGCAGTTCTTC. Translating it yields CASSDSGAGASSYNEQFF.

This chain connects TRBV4-3 to TRBJ1-3; the D is unclear. The V end was cut by 3 bases, the J end by 0 bases, with 9 bases between. Germline V gene sequence: CDR1 LGHNA, CDR2 YSLEER. CDR3 size: 15 residues. CDR3 in DNA: TGCGCCAGCAGCCAGAAAGTGGCCTCTGGAAACACCATATATTTT. Residues: CASSQKVASGNTIYF.

Here the CDR3 reads CASSYIGQGAAGANVLTF. CDR3 DNA sequence: TGTGCCAGCAGTTACATCGGACAGGGGGCTGCTGGGGCCAACGTCCTGACTTTC. The genes are TRBV6-2 or TRBV6-3 and TRBJ2-6; 11 positions match TRBD1. CDR1 MNHEY and CDR2 SVGEGT come from the germline V gene. CDR3 length: 18 residues. Losses at the gene ends were 2 bases for V and 2 bases for J; bases not matched to a gene: 5.

The J gene is TRBJ1-2, the V gene TRBV29-1; 10 nucleotides align to TRBD1. CDR1 SQVTM and CDR2 ANQGSEA come from the germline V gene. The CDR3 is 20 residues long. Trimming cost V 5 bases and J 4 bases; bases outside gene matches: 25. CDR3 amino acids: CSVSRALTGGGTRLPYGYTF. The CDR3 DNA sequence: TGCAGCGTTTCACGGGCCTTGACAGGGGGCGGTACTCGCCTACCCTATGGCTACACCTTC.

The J gene is TRBJ2-3, the V gene TRBV9, with D unresolved. This CDR3 region has 12 residues. V lost 2 bases and J 6 bases, leaving 7 bases between the germline ends. CDR1 is SGDLS and CDR2 is YYNGEE in the germline V gene. The CDR3 spells CASSVSSDTQYF. CDR3 DNA sequence: TGTGCCAGCAGCGTGAGTAGCGATACGCAGTATTTT. The full variable domain, in which reference TRBV9 and TRBJ2-3 provide the parts outside the CDR3, is DSGVTQTPKHLITATGQRVTLRCSPRSGDLSVYWYQQSLDQGLQFLIQYYNGEERAKGNILERFSAQQFPDLHSELNLSSLELGDSALYFCASSVSSDTQYFGPGTRLTVL.

The chain has TRBV7-2 and TRBJ2-7; the D gene is possibly TRBD2 (6 bases). Per the germline V gene, CDR1 is SGHTA and CDR2 is FQGNSA. Trimming removed 6 bases from V and 6 bases from J, with 21 bases in between. The CDR3 runs to 15 residues. The CDR3 bases are TGTGCCAGCAGAAGAGTCGGAGGGCCGATTGTCGAGCAGTACTTC. Protein product: CASRRVGGPIVEQYF.

In this sample, this clone turned up once. The rearrangement links TRBV5-1 to TRBJ2-3, with 9 bases lining up with TRBD2. Germline V gene sequence: CDR1 SGHRS, CDR2 YFSETQ. The CDR3 spans 21 residues. After removal of 4 bases from V and 4 bases from J, the junction contained 25 bases not matched to a gene. The CDR3 is CASSLRTKPRIAGVRADTQYF. The CDR3 region has the DNA TGCGCCAGCAGCCTACGAACAAAACCCCGTATAGCGGGAGTCAGGGCAGATACGCAGTATTTT.

The chain combines TRBV4-1 with TRBJ2-3; D unclear. The germline V gene encodes CDR1 MGHRA and CDR2 YSYEKL. Trimming took off 1 base at V and 5 bases at J, with 4 bases between the two ends. CDR3 length: 12 residues. CDR3 loop: CASSQAGDTQYF. As DNA, the CDR3 is TGCGCCAGCAGCCAAGCAGGAGATACGCAGTATTTT.

The chain combines TRBV6-4 with TRBJ1-5; D may be TRBD1 (5 bases). V was shortened by 4 bases and J by 7 bases, with 17 bases between the two germline ends. The CDR3 is 15 residues long. Looked up from germline, CDR1 is MRHNA and CDR2 is SNTAGT. The CDR3 here is CASSGEGGGGQPQHF. In DNA, the CDR3 is TGTGCCAGCAGTGGAGAGGGCGGCGGGGGACAGCCCCAGCATTTT.

The sample holds one count of this clone. The chain carries TRBV3-1 (or the pseudogene TRBV3-2) and TRBJ1-1; 7 bases align to TRBD1. The CDR3 extends over 12 amino acids. The V segment lost 4 bases and the J segment 9 bases; nucleotides outside the gene matches: 5. Germline V gene data show CDR1 as LGHDT and CDR2 as YNNKEL (reference sequence). CDR3 coding DNA: TGTGCCAGCAGCCGAACAGGGGAAAAAGCTTTCTTT. Translation gives CASSRTGEKAFF.

This clone has a single count. The chain has TRBV24-1 and TRBJ1-1; TRBD1 matches at 8 bases. The CDR3 spans 15 residues. The V gene's germline CDR1 is KGHDR and CDR2 SFDVKD. V lost 4 bases to trimming and J lost 2 bases; unmatched junction nucleotides: 5. The CDR3 sequence is CATSDRTGPNTEAFF. The CDR3 region has the DNA TGTGCCACCAGTGACCGGACAGGGCCTAACACTGAAGCTTTCTTT.

This chain links TRBV3-1 (or the pseudogene TRBV3-2) with TRBJ2-1, with TRBD2 matching 12 bases. The J segment lost 9 bases and the V segment lost 0 bases, leaving 6 bases of the junction unmatched. CDR3 length: 16 amino acids. The germline V gene encodes CDR1 LGHDT and CDR2 YNNKEL (reference sequence). CDR3 protein: CASSQDGRLAGAEQFF. As DNA, the CDR3 is TGTGCCAGCAGCCAAGATGGCCGACTAGCGGGAGCTGAGCAGTTCTTC.

This clone was recorded once. The rearrangement joins TRBV9 to TRBJ2-1; perhaps TRBD2 as D (6 bases). V dropped 7 bases and J dropped 5 bases, with 13 bases sitting between them. The germline gives CDR1 SGDLS, CDR2 YYNGEE. The CDR3 length is 13 residues. CDR3 nucleotides: TGTGCCAGCCGTAGCGGAAGGGACAATGAGCAGTTCTTC. It codes for CASRSGRDNEQFF. Combining the CDR3 with reference TRBV9 and TRBJ2-1 gives the whole variable domain DSGVTQTPKHLITATGQRVTLRCSPRSGDLSVYWYQQSLDQGLQFLIQYYNGEERAKGNILERFSAQQFPDLHSELNLSSLELGDSALYFCASRSGRDNEQFFGPGTRLTVL.

This chain connects TRBV2 to TRBJ1-4; 8 positions agree with TRBD1. CDR3 size: 13 residues. The V segment lost 5 bases and the J segment 5 bases; nucleotides outside the gene matches: 1. Germline CDR1 SNHLY, CDR2 FYNNEI. For the CDR3, the DNA is TGTGCCAGCAGTAGGACAGGGAATGAAAAACTGTTTTTT. It codes for CASSRTGNEKLFF.

V gene TRBV7-2 combines with J gene TRBJ2-7; 8 bases fit TRBD1. This CDR3 has 14 residues. The germline V gene has CDR1 SGHTA and CDR2 FQGNSA. V gave up 3 bases and J gave up 3 bases; unmatched junction bases: 4. CDR3 bases: TGTGCCAGCAGCTTCGACAGGGGAGACTACGAGCAGTACTTC. Translation gives CASSFDRGDYEQYF. The full variable domain, its missing parts supplied by reference TRBV7-2 and TRBJ2-7, is GAGVSQSPSNKVTEKGKDVELRCDPISGHTALYWYRQSLGQGLEFLIYFQGNSAPDKSGLPSDRFSAERTGGSVSTLTIQRTQQEDSAVYLCASSFDRGDYEQYFGPGTRLTVT.

The chain has TRBV11-2 and TRBJ2-5, with D possibly matching TRBD2 (5 bases). This CDR3 has 13 amino acids. The V gene's germline CDR1 is SGHAT and CDR2 FQNNGV. V was trimmed by 5 bases and J by 5 bases, leaving 12 bases between them. CDR3: CASSPRVYETQYF. The CDR3 DNA is TGTGCCAGCAGCCCGAGGGTATATGAGACCCAGTACTTC.

In this sample, this clone turned up a few times. V is TRBV10-3 and J is TRBJ2-7, with 10 bases aligning to TRBD1. Germline CDR1 is ENHRY and CDR2 is SYGVKD. After removal of 8 bases from V and 3 bases from J, the junction contained 1 base not matched to a gene. The CDR3 has 12 amino acids. This CDR3 reads CAIRDRGYEQYF. CDR3 sequence (DNA): TGTGCCATCCGGGACAGGGGCTACGAGCAGTACTTC.

The chain has TRBV19 and TRBJ2-3; tentative D call: TRBD2 (6 bases). Germline V lookup: CDR1 LNHDA, CDR2 SQIVND (reference sequence). The CDR3 is made up of 16 amino acids. V lost 5 bases and J lost 5, with 20 bases in between. CDR3 DNA sequence: TGTGCCAGTAGTTCCCCCCGTGACGGGAGTCTAGATACGCAGTATTTT. This translates into CASSSPRDGSLDTQYF.

J is TRBJ1-6 and V is TRBV25-1, with 8 bases identical to TRBD1. Trimming at V came to 3 bases and at J to 7 bases, leaving 8 bases not matched to a gene. The CDR3 has 16 amino acids. Germline V gene lookup returns CDR1 MGHDK and CDR2 SYGVNS. The CDR3 is CASSDPINRGNSPLHF. CDR3 nucleotides: TGTGCCAGCAGTGACCCGATTAACAGGGGGAATTCACCCCTCCACTTT.

On this clone: Germline and junction disagree at one end, which may indicate a read error. V is TRBV2 and J is TRBJ2-1; no clear D. CDR1 is SNHLY and CDR2 is FYNNEI in the germline V gene. The CDR3 covers 15 residues. CDR3 coding DNA: TGTGCCAGCAGGGAAGCGAGGAGCTCCTACAATGAGCAGTTCTTC. Amino acid sequence: CASREARSSYNEQFF.

The CDR3: CATKAGGLNEQFF. The DNA for the CDR3 is TGTGCCACCAAGGCGGGAGGGCTCAATGAGCAGTTCTTC. The genes are TRBV7-9 and TRBJ2-1; 9 bases match TRBD2. This CDR3 is built from 13 residues. In germline, CDR1 is SEHNR, CDR2 FQNEAQ (reference sequence). V trimming: 10 bases; J trimming: 6 bases; junction bases outside the gene matches: 7. The full variable domain, rest sourced from reference TRBV7-9 and TRBJ2-1, is DTGVSQNPRHKITKRGQNVTFRCDPISEHNRLYWYRQTLGQGPEFLTYFQNEAQLEKSRLLSDRFSAERPKGSFSTLEIQRTEQGDSAMYLCATKAGGLNEQFFGPGTRLTVL.

The genes are TRBV5-4 and TRBJ2-7, with TRBD1 identical over 7 bases. Germline V gene data show CDR1 as SGHNT and CDR2 as YYREEE (reference sequence). The V and J ends lost 1 base and 6 bases, in that order; junction bases with no gene match: 7. The CDR3 contains 14 residues. The CDR3 DNA reads as TGTGCCAGCAGCTTGAGGGGGCGCGCGCCCGAGCAGTACGTC. This translates into CASSLRGRAPEQYV.

The V and J genes are TRBV7-9 and TRBJ2-7; 7 bases align to TRBD1. Trimming took 2 bases from V and 3 from J; bases not matched to a gene: 4. This CDR3 comprises 14 residues. Germline values: CDR1 SEHNR, CDR2 FQNEAQ (reference sequence). The CDR3 DNA is TGTGCCAGCAGCTTATACACAGGGGACTACGAGCAGTACTTC. As protein: CASSLYTGDYEQYF.

This clone was counted a single time. J is TRBJ2-7 and V is TRBV27; D is uncertain. From germline, CDR1 is MNHEY and CDR2 SMNVEV (reference sequence). The V end was cut by 4 bases, the J end by 1 base, with 2 bases between. The CDR3 contains 11 residues. CDR3 amino acids: CASSSSYEQYF. The CDR3 nucleotides read TGTGCCAGCAGTTCTTCCTACGAGCAGTACTTC.

In this sample, this clone turned up a few times. V gene TRBV3-1 (or the pseudogene TRBV3-2) combines with J gene TRBJ1-6; maybe TRBD1 (5 bases). CDR1 and CDR2 (germline): LGHDT, YNNKEL (reference sequence). This CDR3 has 18 residues. V lost 3 bases to trimming and J lost 8 bases, with 23 bases between them. In DNA form, the CDR3 reads TGTGCCAGCAGCCACAGGTTAAGGGTGGGGCAGCCGTATTCACCCCTCCACTTT. Its translation: CASSHRLRVGQPYSPLHF.

The chain has TRBV18 and TRBJ1-1, with unresolved D. Per the germline V gene, CDR1 is KGHSH and CDR2 is LQKENI. V lost 2 bases and J 4 bases, leaving 11 bases between the germline ends. This CDR3 comprises 14 residues. CDR3 DNA: TGTGCCAGCTCACCAAATCCTACAGTCACTGAAGCTTTCTTT. Amino acid sequence: CASSPNPTVTEAFF.

This chain connects TRBV6-5 to TRBJ1-2, with D perhaps matching TRBD1 (6 bases). Trimming removed 3 bases at V and 8 bases at J, with 16 bases between. This CDR3 comprises 14 residues. Germline CDR1 is MNHEY and CDR2 is SVGAGI. This CDR3 reads CASSYGQYVRGYTF. DNA for the CDR3: TGTGCCAGCAGTTATGGACAGTACGTAAGGGGCTACACCTTC.